Listed below are T cell receptor beta chains from one sample, sequenced in a study of tumor-infiltrating lymphocytes in localized non-small cell lung cancer. The protocol was immunoSEQ multiplex PCR, while the TCRdb copy is restricted to in-frame clones and leaves out a portion. The sample has some 30,000 clones; 75% to 90% are singletons. Sequencing was performed on lung tumor tissue. These receptors came from a human donor with non-small cell lung cancer. The CDR3 runs from the conserved cysteine through the conserved F or W. D genes are given only for firm matches. Size tells how often a clone was seen (once, few, many) or the class of an expanded clone, and some rows leave it out.

v_call	j_call	d_call	clone_size	cdr3_aa	cdr3_nt
TRBV5-3	TRBJ2-2	NA	NA	CARRRDPGELFF	TGTGCCAGAAGGCGGGACCCCGGGGAGCTGTTTTTT
TRBV30	TRBJ1-5	NA	NA	CAWSGQGSNQPQHF	TGTGCCTGGAGTGGTCAGGGTAGCAATCAGCCCCAGCATTTT
TRBV27	TRBJ1-4	TRBD1	NA	CASSSGTGNEKLFF	TGTGCCAGCAGTAGCGGGACAGGGAATGAAAAACTGTTTTTT
TRBV4-3	TRBJ2-1	TRBD2	NA	CASSHRTTSGGNNEQFF	TGCGCCAGCAGCCACCGCACGACTAGCGGGGGGAATAATGAGCAGTTCTTC
TRBV30	TRBJ1-6	NA	NA	CAWRGQTDNSPLHF	TGTGCCTGGAGAGGACAGACTGATAATTCACCCCTCCACTTT
TRBV5-1	TRBJ2-7	TRBD1	few	CASKSQGASYEQYF	TGCGCCAGCAAGAGTCAGGGGGCGAGCTACGAGCAGTACTTC
TRBV9	TRBJ1-2	NA	NA	CASSVGTFYGYTF	TGTGCCAGCAGCGTCGGGACATTTTATGGCTACACCTTC
TRBV2	TRBJ1-4	TRBD1	NA	CAGAGDRGEKLFF	TGTGCCGGGGCCGGGGACAGGGGTGAAAAACTGTTTTTT
TRBV7-2	TRBJ1-5	NA	NA	CASSLDRAGNQPQHF	TGTGCCAGCAGCTTAGACAGGGCTGGCAATCAGCCCCAGCATTTT
TRBV29-1	TRBJ1-5	TRBD1	NA	CSVKYGTGGNQPQHF	TGCAGCGTTAAGTATGGGACAGGGGGCAATCAGCCCCAGCATTTT
TRBV7-7	TRBJ2-1	NA	NA	CASSSAGLHEQFF	TGTGCTAGCAGCTCGGCGGGGTTACATGAGCAGTTCTTC
TRBV5-1	TRBJ2-2	TRBD1	NA	CASIFGTGGINTGELFF	TGCGCCAGCATCTTCGGGACAGGGGGCATAAACACCGGGGAGCTGTTTTTT
TRBV9	TRBJ1-3	NA	NA	CASSVAAGQPYSGNTIYF	TGTGCCAGCAGCGTAGCGGCGGGGCAGCCTTACTCTGGAAACACCATATATTTT
TRBV7-2	TRBJ2-6	TRBD2	once	CASSPTMRGGSGANVLTF	TGTGCCAGCAGCCCCACCATGCGGGGGGGCTCTGGGGCCAACGTCCTGACTTTC
TRBV5-6	TRBJ2-3	TRBD1	NA	CASSPGQDSPDTQYF	TGTGCCAGCAGCCCTGGACAGGATAGCCCAGATACGCAGTATTTT
TRBV6-1	TRBJ1-4	NA	once	CASSHRAGTNEKLFF	TGTGCCAGCAGCCACAGAGCAGGGACTAATGAAAAACTGTTTTTT